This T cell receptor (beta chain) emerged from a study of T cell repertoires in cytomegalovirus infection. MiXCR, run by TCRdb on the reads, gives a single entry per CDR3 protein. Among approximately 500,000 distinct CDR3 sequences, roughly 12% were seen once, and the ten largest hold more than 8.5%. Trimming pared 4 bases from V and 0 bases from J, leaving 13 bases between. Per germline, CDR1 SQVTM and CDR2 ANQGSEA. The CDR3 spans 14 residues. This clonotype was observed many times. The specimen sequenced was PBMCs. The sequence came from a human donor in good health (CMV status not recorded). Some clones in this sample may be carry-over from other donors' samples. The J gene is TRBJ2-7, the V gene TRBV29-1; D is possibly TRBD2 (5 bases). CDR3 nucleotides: TGCAGCGTTGGTGGTCGCGGGCGCTCCTACGAGCAGTACTTC. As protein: CSVGGRGRSYEQYF.